The 19 T cell receptor beta chains listed next were all sequenced from one sample in a study of T cells in localized non-small cell lung cancer. The repertoire was sequenced with immunoSEQ multiplex PCR; TCRdb's copy has only in-frame clones and lacks some. The repertoire holds tens of thousands of clones, more than 70% seen once, with around 20% in the top ten. The sample in question was peripheral blood, obtained before any cancer treatment. These receptors came from a woman aged 40-70 years with stage I squamous cell lung carcinoma.

CDR3 sequence: CASSYLPRTEAFF. In nucleotides, the CDR3 is TGTGCCAGCAGTTACCTCCCTAGGACTGAAGCTTTCTTT. The chain links TRBV6-5 to TRBJ1-1; unclear D gene. Germline CDR1 reads MNHEY; CDR2 reads SVGAGI. The CDR3 has 13 residues. The V gene lost 2 bases and the J gene lost 5 bases, with 9 bases spanning the gap.

The genes are TRBV19 and TRBJ1-1; D ambiguous. Trimming stripped 2 bases from V and 0 bases from J, with 7 bases between. The CDR3 runs 14 residues. Germline CDR1 and CDR2: LNHDA and SQIVND (reference sequence). In DNA, the CDR3 is TGTGCCAGTAGTATAACTAGACTGAACACTGAAGCTTTCTTT. This sequence encodes CASSITRLNTEAFF.

The V and J genes are TRBV9 and TRBJ2-2; D perhaps matches TRBD2 (6 bases). V gave up 2 bases and J gave up 4 bases, with 15 bases separating them. From germline, CDR1 is SGDLS and CDR2 YYNGEE. This CDR3 has 16 residues. The CDR3 sequence: CASSVAPLGGTGELFF. CDR3 sequence (DNA): TGTGCCAGCAGCGTCGCCCCTCTGGGGGGCACCGGGGAGCTGTTTTTT.

The V call is TRBV15, the J call TRBJ1-6; D is unclear. Trimming shortened V by 2 bases and J by 5 bases, and 7 bases separated the two germline ends. The CDR3 covers 14 residues. Germline values: CDR1 LNHNV, CDR2 YYDKDF (reference sequence). CDR3 region: CATSRTVNNSPLHF. DNA of the CDR3: TGTGCCACCAGCAGAACAGTGAATAATTCACCCCTCCACTTT.

The V call is TRBV5-1, the J call TRBJ1-6; D remains unclear. V was trimmed by 0 bases and J by 12 bases, leaving 16 bases between them. The CDR3 loop spans 15 amino acids. Germline-derived CDR1 and CDR2 are SGHRS and YFSETQ. The CDR3 protein is CASSLDETQRVPLHF. CDR3 coding DNA: TGCGCCAGCAGCTTGGATGAGACCCAGAGGGTACCCCTCCACTTT.

The J gene is TRBJ1-5, the V gene TRBV23-1; no clear D gene. TRBV23-1 is annotated as an ORF whose role is uncertain. The CDR3 contains 17 residues. V was pared by 0 bases and J by 0 bases, with 12 bases between. CDR3 in amino acids: CASSQSWTPHSNQPQHF. The CDR3 coding sequence is TGCGCCAGCAGTCAATCGTGGACCCCTCATAGCAATCAGCCCCAGCATTTT.

The V gene is TRBV4-2, the J gene TRBJ1-6; D remains ambiguous. CDR1 and CDR2 from the germline V gene are LGHNA and YNFKEQ. This CDR3 comprises 15 residues. Trimming left V 0 bases short and J 10 bases short, with 13 bases between. The CDR3 nucleotides are TGTGCCAGCAGCCAAGAGTCAATGGGGATCTCACCCCTCCACTTT. Translation: CASSQESMGISPLHF.

The CDR3 reads CASELYLESNQPQHF. In DNA, the CDR3 is TGTGCCAGCGAGCTTTACCTCGAAAGCAATCAGCCCCAGCATTTT. The V call is TRBV5-5, the J call TRBJ1-5; no definite D call. The V end was cut by 7 bases, the J end by 1 base, with 15 bases between. This CDR3 contains 15 residues. Germline assignment: CDR1 SGHKS and CDR2 YYEKEE (reference sequence).

This chain connects TRBV19 to TRBJ2-2; 11 nucleotides match TRBD1. CDR1 and CDR2 (germline): LNHDA, SQIVND (reference sequence). The CDR3 length is 15 residues. The ends lost 3 bases at V and 6 bases at J; junction bases unmatched: 3. CDR3 loop: CASSMGTGGSGELFF. In DNA form, the CDR3 reads TGTGCCAGTAGTATGGGGACAGGGGGTTCCGGGGAGCTGTTTTTT.

The chain carries TRBV5-8 and TRBJ1-4, with D perhaps matching TRBD1 (6 bases). This CDR3 has 15 amino acids. Trimming removed 6 bases at V and 4 bases at J, with 16 bases between. The germline gives CDR1 SGHTS, CDR2 YDEGEE. Written as DNA, the CDR3 is TGTGCCAGCACCAATCCAGGGGCCCGTAATGAAAAACTGTTTTTT. It codes for CASTNPGARNEKLFF.

This chain uses TRBV6-6 with TRBJ1-1, with 7 nucleotides matching TRBD1. The CDR3 runs 13 residues. V lost 5 bases to trimming and J lost 4 bases; unmatched junction nucleotides: 4. Germline lookup yields CDR1 MNHNY and CDR2 SVGAGI (reference sequence). The CDR3 spells CASSLSGGTEAFF. CDR3 bases: TGTGCCAGCAGTCTATCAGGGGGCACTGAAGCTTTCTTT.

The chain carries TRBV6-5 and TRBJ1-2; D is possibly TRBD1 (6 bases). The CDR3 has 13 residues. V was trimmed by 10 bases and J by 2 bases, leaving 14 bases between them. Germline V CDR1 and CDR2: MNHEY, SVGAGI. CDR3: CATTNRANYGYTF. For the CDR3, the DNA is TGTGCCACCACTAACAGGGCCAACTATGGCTACACCTTC.

The chain carries TRBV6-4 and TRBJ1-6; D remains unclear. This CDR3 region has 13 residues. Germline CDR1 MRHNA, CDR2 SNTAGT. Trimming took off 3 bases at V and 11 bases at J, with 11 bases between the two ends. CDR3 loop: CASSESDGAPLHF. CDR3 coding DNA: TGTGCCAGCAGTGAATCAGACGGGGCACCCCTCCACTTT.

There are a few counts of this clone. J is TRBJ2-5 and V is TRBV21-1. TRBV21-1 is noted as a pseudogene. The CDR3 is 15 amino acids. This CDR3 reads CASSKAGARGETQYF. The CDR3 bases are TGTGCCAGCAGCAAAGCTGGGGCTAGAGGGGAGACCCAGTACTTC.

This sequence joins TRBV11-1 and TRBJ2-2; D possibly corresponds to TRBD1 (5 bases). Per the germline V gene, CDR1 is SGHAT and CDR2 is FQDESV (reference sequence). V lost 5 bases and J lost 1, with 8 bases in between. This CDR3 region has 14 residues. The CDR3 spells CASSQGQNTGELFF. DNA of the CDR3: TGTGCCAGCAGCCAGGGCCAGAACACCGGGGAGCTGTTTTTT.

This clone was recorded only once. The rearrangement joins TRBV5-1 to TRBJ2-2; 8 bases map to TRBD2. V lost 4 bases to trimming and J lost 0 bases; unmatched junction nucleotides: 5. This CDR3 spans 16 amino acids. Germline CDR1 and CDR2: SGHRS and YFSETQ. The CDR3 reads CASSIAGPANTGELFF. In DNA form, the CDR3 reads TGCGCCAGCAGCATAGCGGGGCCGGCGAACACCGGGGAGCTGTTTTTT.

The chain joins TRBV4-1 to TRBJ2-5, with D tentatively TRBD1 (7 bases). The germline CDR1 and CDR2 sequences are MGHRA and YSYEKL. Trimming left V 0 bases short and J 5 bases short, with 10 bases between. The CDR3 has 14 amino acids. The CDR3 nucleotides are TGCGCCAGCAGCCAAGAGACAGGGAGGGAGACCCAGTACTTC. Amino acid sequence: CASSQETGRETQYF.

This chain joins TRBV15 and TRBJ2-7; no reliable D call. This CDR3 is built from 12 residues. The germline CDR1 and CDR2 sequences are LNHNV and YYDKDF (reference sequence). V was pared by 0 bases and J by 4 bases, with 4 bases between. CDR3 DNA: TGTGCCACCAGCAGAGATAGGTACGAGCAGTACTTC. Amino acids: CATSRDRYEQYF.

This clone was seen just once. V gene TRBV10-2 combines with J gene TRBJ2-1, with TRBD2 matching 13 bases. Germline values: CDR1 WSHSY, CDR2 SAAADI. This CDR3 spans 15 amino acids. The J segment lost 7 bases and the V segment lost 6 bases, leaving 6 bases of the junction unmatched. CDR3 residues: CASSRTSGGWNEQFF. CDR3 nucleotides: TGCGCCAGCAGCCGGACTAGCGGGGGTTGGAATGAGCAGTTCTTC.